This T cell receptor (beta chain) was recovered during a study of blood T cell repertoires in COVID-19. In the study overall: Whether acute or convalescent, the COVID-19 samples came from the United States, Italy and Spain. PBMCs, B-cell-depleted T cells, or T cells provided the cDNA or gDNA that made up the material.

This table comes from immunoSEQ multiplex PCR, and its TCRdb copy is limited to in-frame clones, with some not included. The table records around 110,000 clones, just over 85% of them present only once. This clone was counted a few times. The length of the CDR3 is 13 residues. CDR1 SGDLS and CDR2 YYNGEE come from the germline V gene. V dropped 2 bases and J dropped 6 bases, with 9 bases sitting between them. Sequenced input: peripheral blood. The chain has TRBV9 and TRBJ1-5; D possibly corresponds to TRBD1 (5 bases). The origin of this receptor is a man aged 35-49 years with acute or convalescent COVID-19. The CDR3 DNA sequence: TGTGCCAGCAGCGTCCAGGGAGGTCAGCCCCAGCATTTT. Translated: CASSVQGGQPQHF.